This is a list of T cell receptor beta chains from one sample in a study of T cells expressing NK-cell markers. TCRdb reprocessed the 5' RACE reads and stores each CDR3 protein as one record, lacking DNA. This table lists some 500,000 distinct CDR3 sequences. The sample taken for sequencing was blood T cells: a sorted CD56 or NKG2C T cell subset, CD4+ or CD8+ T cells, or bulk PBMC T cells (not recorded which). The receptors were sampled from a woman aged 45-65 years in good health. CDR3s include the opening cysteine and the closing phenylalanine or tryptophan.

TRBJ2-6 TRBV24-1 CATSETYSGANVLTF
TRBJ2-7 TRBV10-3 CAISPGDEQYF
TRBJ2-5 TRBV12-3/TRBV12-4 CASSLQRTPQETQYF
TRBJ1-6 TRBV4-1 CASSQDEGTANSPLHF
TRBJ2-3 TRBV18 CASSPWRPVTDTQYF
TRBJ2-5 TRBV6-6 CATISGGRPETQYF
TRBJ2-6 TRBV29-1 CSVGTGAGANVLTF
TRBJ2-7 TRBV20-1 CSANAGPKYEQYF
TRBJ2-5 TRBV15 CATSRGQETQYF
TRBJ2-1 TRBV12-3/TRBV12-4 CASSDRVGHNEQFF
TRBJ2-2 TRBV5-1 CASSHTWPGGRTGELFF
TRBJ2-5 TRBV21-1 CASSKAAGMKETQYF
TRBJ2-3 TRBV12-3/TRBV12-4 CASSFSLFTDTQYF
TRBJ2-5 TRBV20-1 CSAPPLDSSWLQSGETQYF
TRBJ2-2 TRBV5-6 CASSRWDRNTGELFF
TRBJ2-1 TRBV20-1 CSASFLAGGGEQFF
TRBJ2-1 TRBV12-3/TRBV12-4 CASSKWAGQHNEQFF
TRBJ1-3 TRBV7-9 CASSFDSRNWNTIYF
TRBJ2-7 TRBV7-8 CASSLGTGMSYEQYF
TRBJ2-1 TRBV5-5 CASSPGGGRGPEQFF
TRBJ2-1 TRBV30 CAWSATSGSGNEQFF
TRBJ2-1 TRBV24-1 CATRGQGPNEQFF
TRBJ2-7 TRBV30 CAWSPPRTLDSYEQYF
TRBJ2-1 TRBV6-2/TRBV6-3 CASSYSFHGGGGSYNEQFF
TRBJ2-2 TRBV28 CASAIVTTNTGELFF
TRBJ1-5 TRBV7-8 CASALGVDQPQHF
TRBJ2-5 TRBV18 CASSPPAARETQYF
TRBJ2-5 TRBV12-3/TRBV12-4 CASSLVTGRQETQYF
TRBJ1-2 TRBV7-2 CASSLSTGTGYGYTF
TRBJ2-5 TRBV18 CASSQDGIQETQYF
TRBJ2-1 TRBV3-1 CASSTTGTGNEQFF
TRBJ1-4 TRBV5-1 CASSLLNEKLFF
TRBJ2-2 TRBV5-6 CASSQLDTGELFF
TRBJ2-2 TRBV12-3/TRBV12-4 CASSLETSGYSFPGELFF
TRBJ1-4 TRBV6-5 CASSYSHTRGGKLFF
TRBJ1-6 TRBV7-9 CASSLWLGGNNSPLHF
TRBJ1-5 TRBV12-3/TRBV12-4 CASRDDRGPNQPQHF
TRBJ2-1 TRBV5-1 CASSLGASGRQNEQFF
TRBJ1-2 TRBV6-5 CASKKERNYGYTF
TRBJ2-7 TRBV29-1 CSVERVAGGSYEQYF
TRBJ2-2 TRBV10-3 CAISRDRGPGELFF
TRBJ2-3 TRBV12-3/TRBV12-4 CASRTTDTQYF
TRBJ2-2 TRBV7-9 CASRPQTGELFF
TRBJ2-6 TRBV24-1 CATMGAGANVLTF
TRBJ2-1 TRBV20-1 CSARESPQWPREQFF
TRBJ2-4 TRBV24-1 CATSDSGPLAKNIQYF
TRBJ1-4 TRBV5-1 CASSDPGQGGEKLFF
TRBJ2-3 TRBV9 CASSATGRHTDTQYF
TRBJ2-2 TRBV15 CATSRTRASGITGELFF
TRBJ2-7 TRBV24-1 CATSDIGLPYEQYF
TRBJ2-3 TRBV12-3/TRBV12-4 CASSLAGASTDTQYF
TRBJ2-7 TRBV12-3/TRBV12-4 CASSFRAGGEQYF
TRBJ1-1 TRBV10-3 CAISDKAKAEAFF
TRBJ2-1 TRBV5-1 CASSLATTGSYNEQFF